This entry lists 7 T cell receptor beta chains sequenced from one sample in a study of T-cell reconstitution after alpha-beta-depleted transplantation in children. Preparing the TCRbeta library involved the use of unique molecular identifiers. TCRdb recomputed calls from the PCR reads with MiXCR, one row per CDR3 protein. The sample includes over 150,000 distinct CDR3 sequences, approximately 15% of them seen just once. The sample in question was PBMCs from the stem cell graft donor, obtained from the stem cell graft. Source of these receptors: a human donor who donated a stem cell graft to a child with acute lymphoblastic leukemia.

There are many counts of this clonotype. The chain joins TRBV20-1 to TRBJ2-7, with 8 nucleotides matching TRBD1. The CDR3 covers 16 residues. After removal of 5 bases from V and 4 bases from J, the junction contained 16 bases not matched to a gene. CDR1 and CDR2 from the germline V gene are DFQATT and SNEGSKA (reference sequence). The CDR3 is CSARPPGGHNSYEQYF. The CDR3 DNA reads as TGCAGTGCTCGCCCTCCAGGGGGCCACAATTCTTACGAGCAGTACTTC.

This clonotype turned up a few times. This rearrangement joins TRBV27 to TRBJ2-7, with a weak D call TRBD2 (5 bases). V dropped 5 bases and J dropped 0 bases, with 11 bases sitting between them. The CDR3 sequence is 14 residues long. Germline CDR1 and CDR2: MNHEY and SMNVEV (reference sequence). The CDR3 DNA is TGTGCCAGCAGTCGTGGGGAGAGCTCCTACGAGCAGTACTTC. It codes for CASSRGESSYEQYF.

Concerning this clonotype: A much larger clone lies a single base off, so this may be a read error. V gene TRBV6-1 combines with J gene TRBJ2-1, with TRBD2 matching 8 bases. The CDR3 totals 13 residues. The germline CDR1 and CDR2 sequences are MNHNS and SASEGT. In DNA form, the CDR3 reads TGTGCCAGCAGGAGCGGGAGTAGCAATGTGCAGTTCTTC. Amino acid sequence: CASRSGSSNVQFF.

This clonotype was picked up a small number of times. The J gene is TRBJ2-7, the V gene TRBV20-1, with TRBD1 matching over 8 bases. V gave up 3 bases and J gave up 6 bases; unmatched junction bases: 10. CDR1 is DFQATT and CDR2 is SNEGSKA in the germline V gene (reference sequence). CDR3 length equals 14 residues. In DNA form, the CDR3 reads TGCAGTGCTAGCAAGGGACAGGCTCTCAGCGAGCAGTACTTC. Translated, it gives CSASKGQALSEQYF.

The chain is built from TRBV11-2 and TRBJ1-6; no clear D gene. There are 17 residues in the CDR3. The V end lost 4 bases, the J end lost 0 bases, and 13 bases lay between the germline ends. Germline V gene sequence: CDR1 SGHAT, CDR2 FQNNGV. The CDR3 spells CASSSPRVSSYNSPLHF. CDR3 sequence (DNA): TGTGCCAGCAGCTCCCCTCGGGTGAGCTCCTATAATTCACCCCTCCACTTT.

Comment on this clonotype: This may stem from a read error, because a much larger clone lies one nucleotide away. The chain employs TRBV5-8 and TRBJ2-7; tentative D call: TRBD2 (6 bases). Per germline, CDR1 SGHTS and CDR2 YDEGEE. The V end lost 6 bases, the J end lost 8 bases, and 21 bases lay between the germline ends. The CDR3 sequence is 14 residues long. The CDR3 spells CASNLGGVRYQQYF. In nucleotides, the CDR3 is TGTGCCAGCAACCTCGGGGGTGTTAGGTACCAGCAGTACTTC.

This clonotype came up a few times. The chain combines TRBV20-1 with TRBJ1-1; D ambiguous. Germline lookup yields CDR1 DFQATT and CDR2 SNEGSKA (reference sequence). The CDR3 contains 13 residues. Trimming cost V 4 bases and J 3 bases, with 12 bases left between them. The CDR3 DNA reads TGCAGTGCTAACCCCCGGCTAGACACTGAAGCTTTCTTT. The encoded protein is CSANPRLDTEAFF.